This record looks at one T cell receptor beta chain sequence and its context. Its antigen is as yet unknown. The repertoire was sequenced with immunoSEQ multiplex PCR; TCRdb's copy has only in-frame clones and lacks some. The sample yields around 94,000 clones, just under 95% seen once. This sample was taken from a study of cytomegalovirus exposure and HLA in healthy donors. V gave up 8 bases and J gave up 0 bases, with 15 bases separating them. The CDR3 covers 15 residues. CDR1 and CDR2 from the germline V gene are SGHTA and FQGNSA. Findings and limits, study-wide: Subsequent analysis showed first-cohort TCR clusters tending to co-occur in around 130 validation repertoires. Using the classifier, cytomegalovirus status was reportedly diagnosed with high specificity and sensitivity. Many donors shared some public TCRs, even though most TCR sequences were rare. According to the study, approximately 150 TCR beta chains were cytomegalovirus-associated.

The receptor comes from a woman under 30 in good health and CMV-seronegative. Source material: PBMCs. This rearrangement joins TRBV7-2 to TRBJ2-3; D is unresolved. In DNA form, the CDR3 reads TGTGCCAGCCAGGTCCGTACGGCCAGCACAGATACGCAGTATTTT. Translating gives CASQVRTASTDTQYF.